This passage covers 29 T cell receptor beta chains from one sample sequenced in a study of blood T cell repertoires in COVID-19. The assay was immunoSEQ multiplex PCR, and TCRdb's table has in-frame clones only and misses some. The sample contains about 330,000 clones, approximately 87% of which appear only once. Sequences were obtained from PBMCs or T cells enriched from blood (not recorded which). These receptors all come from a woman aged 30 to 39 who had recovered from COVID-19.

This clone has a single count. The genes are TRBV12-3 or TRBV12-4 and TRBJ1-1; the D gene is possibly TRBD1 (5 bases). Trimming pared 6 bases from V and 10 bases from J, leaving 18 bases between. The CDR3 is 13 residues long. This chain's CDR3 is CASRMMTAGRAFF. CDR3 nucleotides: TGTGCCAGCAGGATGATGACAGCGGGCCGAGCTTTCTTT.

The V gene is TRBV28, the J gene TRBJ1-2; 9 bases are shared with TRBD1. Germline values: CDR1 MDHEN, CDR2 SYDVKM. Trimming removed 3 bases from V and 4 bases from J; junction bases left unmatched: 6. The CDR3 covers 15 residues. The CDR3 loop is CASSFWDRVSYGYTF. CDR3 bases: TGTGCCAGCAGTTTCTGGGACAGGGTGTCCTATGGCTACACCTTC.

CDR3 amino acids: CASSASTSTYNEQFF. The DNA for the CDR3 is TGTGCCAGTAGTGCCTCGACTAGCACCTACAATGAGCAGTTCTTC. The rearrangement joins TRBV19 to TRBJ2-1; 7 nucleotides agree with TRBD2. Germline V gene lookup returns CDR1 LNHDA and CDR2 SQIVND (reference sequence). V shed 5 bases, J shed 2 bases, and the junction held 6 bases outside the gene matches. The CDR3 is 15 amino acids.

J is TRBJ1-6 and V is TRBV7-9; the match to TRBD1 covers 7 bases. The CDR3 consists of 14 residues. Germline loops: CDR1 SEHNR, CDR2 FQNEAQ (reference sequence). V lost 1 base, J lost 9 bases, and 3 bases stayed unmatched. CDR3 DNA sequence: TGTGCCAGCAGCTTAGGAGGGGGCAGTTCACCCCTCCACTTT. Translation: CASSLGGGSSPLHF.

The rearrangement joins TRBV5-1 to TRBJ2-1; D is unclear. Germline CDR1 reads SGHRS; CDR2 reads YFSETQ. Trimming shortened V by 5 bases and J by 7 bases, and 10 bases separated the two germline ends. The CDR3 has 12 residues. In nucleotides, the CDR3 is TGCGCCAGCAGGGCATTCGATAATGAGCAGTTCTTC. This encodes CASRAFDNEQFF.

This chain joins TRBV5-1 and TRBJ1-2, with D perhaps matching TRBD1 (5 bases). CDR1 SGHRS and CDR2 YFSETQ come from the germline V gene. The CDR3 runs to 13 residues. V lost 2 bases and J lost 8, with 13 bases in between. CDR3 loop: CASSLTGGGGYTF. In DNA form, the CDR3 reads TGCGCCAGCAGCTTAACCGGGGGAGGGGGCTACACCTTC.

The table lists this clone with a count of one. The rearrangement links TRBV2 to TRBJ2-1; 8 positions agree with TRBD2. The junction had 5 bases not matched to a gene; V was cut back by 6 bases and J by 4 bases. The CDR3 is made up of 14 amino acids. Germline loops: CDR1 SNHLY, CDR2 FYNNEI. The CDR3 bases are TGTGCCAGCAGGAGGACTAGCCCGTACAATGAGCAGTTCTTC. Its translation: CASRRTSPYNEQFF.

The genes are TRBV3-1 (or the pseudogene TRBV3-2) and TRBJ2-3; 9 bases fit TRBD2. Per germline, CDR1 LGHDT and CDR2 YNNKEL (reference sequence). The CDR3 loop spans 19 amino acids. The J segment lost 4 bases and the V segment lost 0 bases, leaving 14 bases of the junction unmatched. The CDR3: CASSQDNGVLAGRSDTQYF. The DNA for the CDR3 is TGTGCCAGCAGCCAAGATAATGGCGTGCTAGCGGGGAGGTCAGATACGCAGTATTTT.

V and J are TRBV5-4 and TRBJ1-1; maybe TRBD1 (5 bases). V was pared by 1 base and J by 10 bases, with 11 bases between. Germline V gene data show CDR1 as SGHNT and CDR2 as YYREEE (reference sequence). CDR3 length equals 12 residues. CDR3 protein: CASSLMQGLAFF. For the CDR3, the DNA is TGTGCCAGCAGCTTGATGCAGGGTTTAGCTTTCTTT. The whole variable domain, remainder taken from reference TRBV5-4 and TRBJ1-1, is ETGVTQSPTHLIKTRGQQVTLRCSSQSGHNTVSWYQQALGQGPQFIFQYYREEENGRGNFPPRFSGLQFPNYSSELNVNALELDDSALYLCASSLMQGLAFFGQGTRLTVV.

The rearrangement links TRBV11-2 to TRBJ2-3; no definite D call. V shed 1 base and J shed 0 bases, with 11 bases lying between them. From germline, CDR1 is SGHAT and CDR2 FQNNGV. The CDR3 has 16 amino acids. CDR3 in DNA: TGTGCCAGCAGCTTAGTTGGCGGTACTAGCACAGATACGCAGTATTTT. Amino acid sequence: CASSLVGGTSTDTQYF.

Only a few counts were recorded for this clone. V usage is TRBV10-3 and J usage is TRBJ1-1; TRBD1 aligns across 7 bases. This CDR3 region has 14 residues. Germline V lookup: CDR1 ENHRY, CDR2 SYGVKD. J lost 3 bases, V lost 6 bases, and 7 bases had no gene match. CDR3 DNA sequence: TGTGCCATCAGACGACAGGGACCTTACACTGAAGCTTTCTTT. The encoded protein is CAIRRQGPYTEAFF.

V gene TRBV15 combines with J gene TRBJ1-1; D perhaps matches TRBD1 (6 bases). The CDR3 runs 18 residues. The V and J ends lost 3 bases and 0 bases respectively, with 20 bases between them. CDR1 is LNHNV, CDR2 YYDKDF, per germline (reference sequence). CDR3 sequence reads: CATSRMLLKQGVNTEAFF. CDR3 nucleotides: TGTGCCACCAGCAGGATGCTACTCAAACAGGGCGTGAACACTGAAGCTTTCTTT.

The sample holds a few counts of this clone. The chain employs TRBV2 and TRBJ1-5; 7 nucleotides match TRBD1. The CDR3 has 16 residues. Trimming at V came to 6 bases and at J to 7 bases, leaving 15 bases not matched to a gene. Germline V lookup: CDR1 SNHLY, CDR2 FYNNEI. This CDR3 reads CASSVRQGSFFQPQHF. CDR3 bases: TGTGCCAGCAGCGTACGACAGGGTAGTTTTTTCCAGCCCCAGCATTTT.

A word on this clone: The same CDR3 is also encoded by other DNA sequences in this sample. The chain uses TRBV3-1 (or the pseudogene TRBV3-2) and TRBJ1-1; 7 bases fit TRBD1. The CDR3 covers 14 residues. V lost 1 base to trimming and J lost 1 base; unmatched junction nucleotides: 0. CDR1 and CDR2 (germline): LGHDT, YNNKEL (reference sequence). CDR3 DNA: TGTGCCAGCAGCCAAGGGACAGGGAACACTGAAGCTTTCTTT. It encodes CASSQGTGNTEAFF.

The genes are TRBV4-2 and TRBJ2-1; D is perhaps TRBD1 (5 bases). Germline V gene lookup returns CDR1 LGHNA and CDR2 YNFKEQ. The germline V and J ends were trimmed by 1 base and 0 bases, with 7 bases remaining between them. The length of the CDR3 is 15 residues. The CDR3: CASSQGQSSYNEQFF. For the CDR3, the DNA is TGTGCCAGCAGCCAAGGACAGAGCTCCTACAATGAGCAGTTCTTC.

Notes on this clone: Other nucleotide sequences from this sample produce the same CDR3. The V and J genes are TRBV5-1 and TRBJ2-3, with TRBD2 matching over 12 bases. Trimming removed 0 bases from V and 0 bases from J; junction bases left unmatched: 5. The CDR3 is 18 amino acids. Germline-derived CDR1 and CDR2 are SGHRS and YFSETQ. CDR3 nucleotide sequence: TGCGCCAGCAGCTTGGGCCCTAGCGGGGGGGCTAGCACAGATACGCAGTATTTT. This translates into CASSLGPSGGASTDTQYF.

CDR3 coding DNA: TGTGCCAGTAGCCGGACAGGGCTTGAGCAGTTCTTC. Translating gives CASSRTGLEQFF. This chain uses TRBV19 with TRBJ2-1; 8 bases agree with TRBD1. The CDR3 spans 12 residues. V shed 6 bases, J shed 9 bases, and the junction held 4 bases outside the gene matches. Germline assignment: CDR1 LNHDA and CDR2 SQIVND (reference sequence).

The chain is built from TRBV19 and TRBJ1-1; possible D gene TRBD1, 6 bases. Germline V gene data show CDR1 as LNHDA and CDR2 as SQIVND (reference sequence). This CDR3 has 13 amino acids. Trimming removed 9 bases at V and 3 bases at J, with 14 bases between. The CDR3 reads CASSPTGHTEAFF. CDR3 coding DNA: TGTGCCAGCTCCCCGACAGGACACACTGAAGCTTTCTTT.

This chain links TRBV19 with TRBJ2-1, with 8 bases fitting TRBD2. The CDR3 covers 14 residues. The trim removed 2 bases at V and 4 bases at J, leaving 1 base unmatched. The V gene's germline CDR1 is LNHDA and CDR2 SQIVND (reference sequence). The CDR3 reads CASSITGGYNEQFF. The CDR3 region has the DNA TGTGCCAGTAGTATAACGGGGGGGTACAATGAGCAGTTCTTC.

The rearrangement uses TRBV3-1 (or the pseudogene TRBV3-2) and TRBJ2-4; D remains ambiguous. Per germline, CDR1 LGHDT and CDR2 YNNKEL (reference sequence). V was pared by 2 bases and J by 8 bases, with 7 bases between. This CDR3 is built from 12 residues. CDR3 in DNA: TGTGCCAGCAGCCAACCGTCGGACATTCAGTACTTC. This encodes CASSQPSDIQYF.

The J gene is TRBJ1-6, the V gene TRBV27; 7 bases fit TRBD1. The trim removed 5 bases at V and 1 base at J, leaving 2 bases unmatched. The germline V gene has CDR1 MNHEY and CDR2 SMNVEV (reference sequence). This CDR3 contains 15 residues. In DNA, the CDR3 is TGTGCCAGCAGTGCAGGGGGATCCTATAATTCACCCCTCCACTTT. Translating gives CASSAGGSYNSPLHF.

V is TRBV10-3 and J is TRBJ2-3; 9 nucleotides line up with TRBD2. The CDR3 runs to 15 residues. J was trimmed by 5 bases and V by 3 bases; bases with no gene match: 6. CDR1 and CDR2 from the germline V gene are ENHRY and SYGVKD. This chain's CDR3 is CAISDGGGAGDTQYF. In DNA, the CDR3 is TGTGCCATCAGTGACGGCGGGGGGGCAGGAGATACGCAGTATTTT.

The genes are TRBV20-1 and TRBJ1-5, with D uncertain. This CDR3 comprises 16 residues. Germline V gene sequence: CDR1 DFQATT, CDR2 SNEGSKA (reference sequence). The germline V and J ends were trimmed by 3 bases and 0 bases, with 15 bases remaining between them. The CDR3 coding sequence is TGCAGTGCTAGTCTGCCCTGGACTTATAGCAATCAGCCCCAGCATTTT. It yields the protein CSASLPWTYSNQPQHF.

The chain combines TRBV2 with TRBJ1-5, with D possibly TRBD1 on 5 matching bases. Trimming removed 5 bases from V and 5 bases from J, with 13 bases in between. The CDR3 runs to 14 residues. From germline, CDR1 is SNHLY and CDR2 FYNNEI. This chain's CDR3 is CASSFRRGDQPQHF. The CDR3 DNA is TGTGCCAGCAGTTTCAGACGGGGGGATCAGCCCCAGCATTTT.

V is TRBV6-5 and J is TRBJ1-1; D is perhaps TRBD1 (5 bases). Between the trimmed V and J ends, which lost 6 bases and 4 bases, there was a span of 12 bases. The CDR3 is made up of 13 amino acids. Germline lookup yields CDR1 MNHEY and CDR2 SVGAGI. CDR3 bases: TGTGCCAGCAGGCCCCGGGGGGGCACTGAAGCTTTCTTT. Translated: CASRPRGGTEAFF.

The chain employs TRBV11-2 and TRBJ1-2, with D possibly TRBD1 on 5 matching bases. Germline lookup yields CDR1 SGHAT and CDR2 FQNNGV. Trimming removed 5 bases at V and 3 bases at J, with 16 bases between. This CDR3 spans 15 amino acids. The CDR3 spells CASSPFLGEDYGYTF. DNA of the CDR3: TGTGCCAGCAGCCCGTTCTTAGGGGAGGACTATGGCTACACCTTC.

The gene calls are TRBV9 and TRBJ2-1; 9 positions match TRBD2. The V gene end was trimmed by 4 bases and the J gene end by 7 bases; junction bases not matched to a gene: 12. CDR3 length: 16 amino acids. Germline V CDR1 and CDR2: SGDLS, YYNGEE. CDR3 sequence reads: CASSPPGRGGINEQFF. In DNA, the CDR3 is TGTGCCAGCAGCCCCCCCGGGCGGGGGGGCATTAATGAGCAGTTCTTC.

The chain joins TRBV1 to TRBJ2-1; the table assigns TRBD2, which was not confirmed against the DNA. TRBV1 is a pseudogene. The CDR3 has 15 amino acids. CDR3 in DNA: TGCACCAGCAGCCACCGGACTAGAACGAGCAATGAGCAGTTCTTC. It codes for CTSSHRTRTSNEQFF.

The chain combines TRBV6-6 with TRBJ1-6; D gene ambiguous. The CDR3 runs 14 residues. In germline, CDR1 is MNHNY, CDR2 SVGAGI (reference sequence). Trimming removed 5 bases at V and 10 bases at J, with 15 bases between. CDR3 amino acids: CASSPGVSPSPLHF. The CDR3 DNA follows: TGTGCCAGCAGTCCCGGGGTGAGCCCATCACCCCTCCACTTT.